This T cell receptor (beta chain) was identified during a study of tumor-infiltrating lymphocytes in primary liver carcinoma. Whole-study context: In every tissue type, samples returned a similar yield of roughly 3.5 to 8 million productive TCRbeta reads. Findings and caveats of the study: Blood fell significantly below tumors in its top-250-clone fraction (p = 0.039).

In germline, CDR1 is SGHTA, CDR2 FQGTGA. V lost 2 bases and J 6 bases, leaving 15 bases between the germline ends. The CDR3 extends over 15 amino acids. With regard to this clonotype: Its antigen is not known. A much more abundant neighbour one base away suggests this may be a read error.

The investigators made TCR beta cDNA from roughly 0.55 ug total RNA, using a constant-region primer. ARM-PCR, slightly modified, supplied the TCR beta libraries through three nested multiplex PCR rounds. A C-beta reverse primer and TRBV1-TRBV30 forward primers served in each of the first two PCR rounds, at 9 to 10 cycles apiece. One entry per CDR3 protein results from TCRdb running MiXCR on the multiplex PCR reads. The sample consists of more than 45,000 distinct CDR3 sequences, about 73% of them appearing once. Co-extraction yielded RNA and DNA from 20-30 mg of unsorted bulk tissue. The rearrangement uses TRBV7-3 and TRBJ2-3, with D possibly matching TRBD2 (5 bases). The clonotype was recovered from a man aged 40-55 years with primary liver carcinoma and hepatitis B virus infection. The sequenced material came from liver tumor tissue from sampling region 3. Subset given: tumor region T3, left-lateral pole. CDR3 sequence reads: CASSLSSRSSDTQYF. CDR3 nucleotide sequence: TGTGCCAGCAGCTTATCTAGCAGGAGTAGTGATACGCAGTATTTT.